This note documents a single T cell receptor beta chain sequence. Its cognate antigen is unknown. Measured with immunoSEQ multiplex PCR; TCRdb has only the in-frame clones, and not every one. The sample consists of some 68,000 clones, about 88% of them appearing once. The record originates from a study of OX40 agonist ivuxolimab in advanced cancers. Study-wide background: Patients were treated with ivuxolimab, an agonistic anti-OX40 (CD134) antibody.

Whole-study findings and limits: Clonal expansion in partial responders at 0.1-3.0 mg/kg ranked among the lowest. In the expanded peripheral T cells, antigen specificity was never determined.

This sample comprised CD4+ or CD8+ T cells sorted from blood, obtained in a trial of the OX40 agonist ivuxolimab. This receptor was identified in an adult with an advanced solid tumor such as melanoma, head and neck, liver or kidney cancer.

DNA for the CDR3: TGTGCCAGCAGTTACAGGGGGGGGGAGCTGTTTTTT. This translates into CASSYRGGELFF. J is TRBJ2-2 and V is TRBV6-5, with D tentatively TRBD1 (6 bases). V was clipped by 2 bases and J by 8 bases, with 6 bases between them. This CDR3 region has 12 residues. The germline V gene encodes CDR1 MNHEY and CDR2 SVGAGI.